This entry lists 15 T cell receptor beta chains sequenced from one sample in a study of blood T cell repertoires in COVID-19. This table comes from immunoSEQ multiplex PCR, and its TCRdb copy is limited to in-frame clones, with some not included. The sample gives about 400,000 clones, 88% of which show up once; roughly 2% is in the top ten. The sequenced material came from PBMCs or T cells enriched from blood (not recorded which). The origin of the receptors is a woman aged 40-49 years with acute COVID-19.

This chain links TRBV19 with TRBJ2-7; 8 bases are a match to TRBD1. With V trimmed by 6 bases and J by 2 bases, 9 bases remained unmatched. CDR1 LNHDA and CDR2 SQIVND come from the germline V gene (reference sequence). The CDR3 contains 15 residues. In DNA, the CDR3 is TGTGCCAGTAGCGAAACGACAGGGGTAACCTACGAGCAGTACTTC. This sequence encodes CASSETTGVTYEQYF.

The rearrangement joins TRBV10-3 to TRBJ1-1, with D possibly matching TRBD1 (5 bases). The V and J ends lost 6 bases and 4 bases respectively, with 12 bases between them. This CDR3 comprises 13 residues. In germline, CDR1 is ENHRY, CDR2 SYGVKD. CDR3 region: CAISITGSTEAFF. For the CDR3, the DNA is TGTGCCATCAGCATAACAGGCAGCACTGAAGCTTTCTTT.

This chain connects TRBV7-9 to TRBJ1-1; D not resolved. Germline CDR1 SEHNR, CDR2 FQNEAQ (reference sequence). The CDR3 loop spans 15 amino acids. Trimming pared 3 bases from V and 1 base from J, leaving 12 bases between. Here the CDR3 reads CASSFMQATNTEAFF. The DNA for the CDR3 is TGTGCCAGCAGCTTCATGCAGGCGACGAACACTGAAGCTTTCTTT.

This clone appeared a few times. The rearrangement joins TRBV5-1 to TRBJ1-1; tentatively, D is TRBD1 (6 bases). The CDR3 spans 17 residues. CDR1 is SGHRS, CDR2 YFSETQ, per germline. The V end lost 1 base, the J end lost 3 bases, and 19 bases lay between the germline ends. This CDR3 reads CASSLQVSRGAHTEAFF. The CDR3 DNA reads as TGCGCCAGCAGCTTGCAAGTAAGCAGGGGCGCCCACACTGAAGCTTTCTTT.

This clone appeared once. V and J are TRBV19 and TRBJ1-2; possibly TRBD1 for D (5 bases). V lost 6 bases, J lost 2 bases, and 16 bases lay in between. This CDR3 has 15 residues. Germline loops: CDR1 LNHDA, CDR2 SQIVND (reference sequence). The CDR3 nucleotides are TGTGCCAGTAGCATTTACACACAGGAAAACTATGGCTACACCTTC. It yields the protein CASSIYTQENYGYTF.

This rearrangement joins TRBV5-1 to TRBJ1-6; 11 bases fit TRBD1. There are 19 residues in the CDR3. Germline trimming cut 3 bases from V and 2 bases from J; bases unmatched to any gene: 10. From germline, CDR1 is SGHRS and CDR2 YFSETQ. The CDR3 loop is CASSSTGTGGSAYNSPLHF. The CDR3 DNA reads TGCGCCAGCAGCTCAACCGGGACAGGGGGTAGCGCCTATAATTCACCCCTCCACTTT. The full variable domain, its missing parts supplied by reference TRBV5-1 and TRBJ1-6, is KAGVTQTPRYLIKTRGQQVTLSCSPISGHRSVSWYQQTPGQGLQFLFEYFSETQRNKGNFPGRFSGRQFSNSRSEMNVSTLELGDSALYLCASSSTGTGGSAYNSPLHFGNGTRLTVT.

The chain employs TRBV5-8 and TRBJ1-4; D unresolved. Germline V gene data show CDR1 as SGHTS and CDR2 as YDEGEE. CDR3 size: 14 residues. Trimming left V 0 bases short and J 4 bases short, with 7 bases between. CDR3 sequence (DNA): TGTGCCAGCAGCTTGGTCCTGTTTAATGAAAAACTGTTTTTT. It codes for CASSLVLFNEKLFF.

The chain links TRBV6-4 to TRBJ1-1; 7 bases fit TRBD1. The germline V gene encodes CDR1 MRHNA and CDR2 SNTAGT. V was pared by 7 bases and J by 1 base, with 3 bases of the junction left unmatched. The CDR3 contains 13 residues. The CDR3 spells CASKGQPNTEAFF. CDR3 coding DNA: TGTGCCAGCAAGGGACAGCCGAACACTGAAGCTTTCTTT.

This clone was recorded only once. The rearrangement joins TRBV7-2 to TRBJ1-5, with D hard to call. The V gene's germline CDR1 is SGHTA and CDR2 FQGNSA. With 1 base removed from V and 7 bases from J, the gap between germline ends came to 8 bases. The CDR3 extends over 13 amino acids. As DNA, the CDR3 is TGTGCCAGCAGCTTAGACAGAAGGCAGCCCCAGCATTTT. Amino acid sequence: CASSLDRRQPQHF.

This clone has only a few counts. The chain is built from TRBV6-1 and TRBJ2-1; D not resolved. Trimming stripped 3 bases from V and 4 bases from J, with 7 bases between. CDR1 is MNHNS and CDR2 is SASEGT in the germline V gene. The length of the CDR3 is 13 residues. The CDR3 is CASSDRPYNEQFF. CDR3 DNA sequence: TGTGCCAGCAGTGACAGGCCATACAATGAGCAGTTCTTC.

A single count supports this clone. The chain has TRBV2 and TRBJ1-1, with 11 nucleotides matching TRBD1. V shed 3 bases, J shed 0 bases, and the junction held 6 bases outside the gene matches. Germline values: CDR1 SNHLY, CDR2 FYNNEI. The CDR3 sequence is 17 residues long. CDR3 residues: CASSDSGTGGLNTEAFF. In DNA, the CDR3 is TGTGCCAGCAGTGATTCCGGGACAGGGGGTTTGAACACTGAAGCTTTCTTT.

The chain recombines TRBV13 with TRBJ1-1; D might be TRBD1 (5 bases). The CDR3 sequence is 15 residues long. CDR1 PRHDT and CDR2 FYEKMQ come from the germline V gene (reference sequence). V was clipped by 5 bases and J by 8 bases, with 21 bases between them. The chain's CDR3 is CASSPSGTPHPEAFF. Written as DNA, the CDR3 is TGTGCCAGCAGCCCGAGCGGGACGCCACACCCAGAAGCTTTCTTT.

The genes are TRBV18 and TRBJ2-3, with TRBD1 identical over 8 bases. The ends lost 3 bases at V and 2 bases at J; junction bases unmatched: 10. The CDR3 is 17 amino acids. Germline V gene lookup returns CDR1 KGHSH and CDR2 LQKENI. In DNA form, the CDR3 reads TGTGCCAGCTCACCCCTGGACAGGGTCCTTTTCACAGATACGCAGTATTTT. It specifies CASSPLDRVLFTDTQYF. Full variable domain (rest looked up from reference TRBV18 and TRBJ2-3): NAGVMQNPRHLVRRRGQEARLRCSPMKGHSHVYWYRQLPEEGLKFMVYLQKENIIDESGMPKERFSAEFPKEGPSILRIQQVVRGDSAAYFCASSPLDRVLFTDTQYFGPGTRLTVL.

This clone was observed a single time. The CDR3, as DNA: TGTGCCTGGAGTTATATCCCAAGCTCTGGCTACACCTTC. Translation gives CAWSYIPSSGYTF. The chain employs TRBV30 and TRBJ1-2; D is ambiguous. The CDR3 covers 13 residues. Germline CDR1 GTSNPN, CDR2 SVGIG (reference sequence). V was clipped by 2 bases and J by 7 bases, with 14 bases between them.

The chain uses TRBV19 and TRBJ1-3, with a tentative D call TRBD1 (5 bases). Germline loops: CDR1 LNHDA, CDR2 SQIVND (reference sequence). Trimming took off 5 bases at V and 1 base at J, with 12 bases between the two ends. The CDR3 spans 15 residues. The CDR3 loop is CASSPGTQSGNTIYF. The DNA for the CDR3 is TGTGCCAGTAGTCCCGGGACTCAGTCTGGAAACACCATATATTTT.